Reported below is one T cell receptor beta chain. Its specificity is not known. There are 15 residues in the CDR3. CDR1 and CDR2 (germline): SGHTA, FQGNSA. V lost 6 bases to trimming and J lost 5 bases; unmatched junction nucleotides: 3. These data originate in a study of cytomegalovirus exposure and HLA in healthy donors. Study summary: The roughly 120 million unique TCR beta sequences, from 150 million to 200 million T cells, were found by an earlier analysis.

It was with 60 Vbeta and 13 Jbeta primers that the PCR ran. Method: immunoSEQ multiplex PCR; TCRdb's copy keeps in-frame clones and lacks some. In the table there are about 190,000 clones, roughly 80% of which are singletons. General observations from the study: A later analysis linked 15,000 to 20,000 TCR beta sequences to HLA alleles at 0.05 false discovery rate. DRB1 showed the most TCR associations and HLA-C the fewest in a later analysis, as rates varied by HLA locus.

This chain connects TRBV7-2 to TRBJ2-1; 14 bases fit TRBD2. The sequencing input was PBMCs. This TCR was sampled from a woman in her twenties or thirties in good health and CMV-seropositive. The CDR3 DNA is TGTGCCAGCAGGAGGACTAGCGGGAGGAACAATGAGCAGTTCTTC. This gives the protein CASRRTSGRNNEQFF. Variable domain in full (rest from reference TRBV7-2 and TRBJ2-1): GAGVSQSPSNKVTEKGKDVELRCDPISGHTALYWYRQSLGQGLEFLIYFQGNSAPDKSGLPSDRFSAERTGGSVSTLTIQRTQQEDSAVYLCASRRTSGRNNEQFFGPGTRLTVL.